The clone carrying this T cell receptor beta chain was seen ten or more times. One entry per CDR3 protein results from TCRdb running MiXCR on the 5' RACE reads. The sample has about 140,000 distinct CDR3 sequences, roughly 8.3% seen once. CDR1 and CDR2 from the germline V gene are DFQATT and SNEGSKA (reference sequence). V dropped 1 base and J dropped 5 bases, with 12 bases sitting between them. This CDR3 is built from 13 residues. The data were taken from a study of CD8 T cells in ankylosing spondylitis. The sequenced sample was synovial fluid, either unsorted or a sorted T cell fraction (not recorded which). V is TRBV20-1 and J is TRBJ2-7, with D hard to call. This sequence was found in a male donor with ankylosing spondylitis. CDR3 sequence (DNA): TGCAGTGCTAGAGGGCGGATAAGCCACGAGCAGTACTTC. It translates to CSARGRISHEQYF.